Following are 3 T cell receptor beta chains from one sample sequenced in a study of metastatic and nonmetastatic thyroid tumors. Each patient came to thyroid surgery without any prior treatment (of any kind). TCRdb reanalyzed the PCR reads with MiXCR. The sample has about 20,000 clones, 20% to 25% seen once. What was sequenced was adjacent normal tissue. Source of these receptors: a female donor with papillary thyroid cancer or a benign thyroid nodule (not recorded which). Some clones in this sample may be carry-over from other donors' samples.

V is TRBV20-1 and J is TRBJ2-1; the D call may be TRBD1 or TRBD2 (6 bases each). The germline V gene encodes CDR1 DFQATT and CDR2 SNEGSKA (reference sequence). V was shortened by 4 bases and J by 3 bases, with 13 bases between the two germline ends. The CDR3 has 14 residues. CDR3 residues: CSATTGADYNEQFF. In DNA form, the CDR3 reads TGCAGTGCTACTACGGGGGCAGACTACAATGAGCAGTTCTTC.

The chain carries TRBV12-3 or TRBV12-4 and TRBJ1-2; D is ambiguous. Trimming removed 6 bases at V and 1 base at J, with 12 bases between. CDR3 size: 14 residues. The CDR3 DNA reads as TGTGCCAGCAGCCCAACCGGCAATAACTATGGCTACACCTTC. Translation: CASSPTGNNYGYTF.

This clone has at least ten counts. The CDR3 nucleotides read TGTGCCTGGTTCCCTGGGGTAGGTCAAGAGACCCAGTACTTC. As protein: CAWFPGVGQETQYF. The chain couples TRBV30 to TRBJ2-5; D gene ambiguous. The V gene's germline CDR1 is GTSNPN and CDR2 SVGIG (reference sequence). The CDR3 has 14 residues. V gave up 5 bases and J gave up 2 bases, with 15 bases separating them.